Sequencing of this T cell receptor beta chain was carried out in a study of T cells after yellow fever vaccination. Study context: Fractions low in cell number were prepared with SMART-Seq v4 Ultra Low Input.

This clonotype was seen at least ten times. No antigen is known for it. A process of 5'RACE template switching, which added a universal primer site and UMIs, was used to make TCR cDNA. One entry per CDR3 protein, called by TCRdb with MiXCR from the 5' RACE reads. The sample yields roughly 150,000 distinct CDR3 sequences, about 6.2% seen once. Germline loops: CDR1 SGHTA, CDR2 FQGNSA. V was trimmed by 4 bases and J by 4 bases, leaving 8 bases between them. This CDR3 is built from 13 residues. Whole-study findings and limits: When the response was secondary, it was weaker but reached its peak faster, day 5 versus 15. After the booster, 96% of CD4 and 88% of CD8 primary-response clones were re-detected.

J is TRBJ2-1 and V is TRBV7-2; tentatively, D is TRBD2 (5 bases). Material: CD4+ T cells sorted from PBMCs, obtained 10 days after the yellow fever booster vaccination. The TCR comes from a man aged 30-40 years who received the YFV17D yellow fever vaccine. CDR3 protein: CASSSDSYNEQFF. CDR3 nucleotides: TGTGCCAGCAGCTCGGACTCATACAATGAGCAGTTCTTC. The variable domain in full, with the rest retrieved from reference TRBV7-2 and TRBJ2-1, is GAGVSQSPSNKVTEKGKDVELRCDPISGHTALYWYRQSLGQGLEFLIYFQGNSAPDKSGLPSDRFSAERTGGSVSTLTIQRTQQEDSAVYLCASSSDSYNEQFFGPGTRLTVL.